This TCR beta chain is from a study of blood T cell repertoires in COVID-19. Study information: Sites across the United States, Italy and Spain contributed samples from acute and convalescent COVID-19.

The CDR3 totals 14 residues. After removal of 8 bases from V and 5 bases from J, the junction contained 11 bases not matched to a gene. Germline CDR1 is ENHRY and CDR2 is SYGVKD. TCRdb keeps only in-frame clones here, not all; method: immunoSEQ multiplex PCR. The sample lists about 270,000 clones; 85% to 90% were seen once. Specimen: PBMCs or T cells enriched from blood (not recorded which). The chain employs TRBV10-3 and TRBJ2-5, with 7 bases fitting TRBD1. This TCR derives from a woman aged 18-35 years who had recovered from COVID-19. The CDR3 is CAIGRGQTSETQYF. CDR3 coding DNA: TGTGCCATCGGACGGGGACAGACCTCGGAGACCCAGTACTTC.